This T cell receptor (beta chain) was sequenced in a study of human T cells and chemical hapten exposure. Study at large: Minor volume differences among pooled libraries chiefly drove per-sample TCR yield variation. General study findings and limits: Alopecia affected the donors, so their immune response may differ from healthy people's. Sensitization with DPC brought no change to TCRs above 1 in 1000 in frequency.

Time point noted: patch test 3, about 24 weeks after DPC sensitization. Sample treatment: therapeutic diphenylcyclopropenone sensitization with weekly scalp DPC. Unfractionated whole blood served as the source for total RNA extraction. Per the study methods: A typical sample had 95,638 TCRs, with roughly 23,224 to 690,600 overall. TCRdb re-derived calls from the RACE reads in MiXCR, one entry per CDR3 protein. The V and J calls and clone size come from TCRdb's table, not from the authors' own analysis. The table records roughly 38,000 distinct CDR3 sequences, 9.5% of them present only once. Germline V gene sequence: CDR1 SGHRS, CDR2 YFSETQ. The CDR3 is 14 amino acids. Trimming shortened V by 3 bases and J by 3 bases, and 11 bases separated the two germline ends. This clonotype has only a few counts. Its specificity is unknown.

The source material was whole blood, sampled in connection with sensitization to the hapten diphenylcyclopropenone (DPC). The chain combines TRBV5-1 with TRBJ2-3, with D unresolved. The receptor's source is a man aged 45-60 years with alopecia areata. Some clones in this sample may be carry-over from other donors' samples. CDR3 protein: CASSSSLITDTQYF. Here the CDR3 DNA reads TGCGCCAGCAGCTCCAGCCTCATTACAGATACGCAGTATTTT.